The entry below describes one TCR beta chain. Trimming removed 5 bases from V and 11 bases from J; junction bases left unmatched: 7. The germline gives CDR1 MNHEY, CDR2 SVGEGT. The CDR3 is 13 residues long. These data originate in a study of blood T cell repertoires in COVID-19. Study-level background: COVID-19 samples, acute and convalescent, were from the United States, Italy and Spain.

Assay: immunoSEQ multiplex PCR; the TCRdb copy retains only in-frame clones and omits some. The profile shows approximately 110,000 clones, roughly two thirds of them singletons. The genes are TRBV6-2 or TRBV6-3 and TRBJ2-2; 8 bases are a match to TRBD2. Sequencing was carried out using peripheral blood. The sequence was obtained from a man aged 80 or over with acute or convalescent COVID-19. In DNA, the CDR3 is TGTGCCAGCAGTGGCGATGCGGGAGGTGAGCTGTTTTTT. This translates into CASSGDAGGELFF.